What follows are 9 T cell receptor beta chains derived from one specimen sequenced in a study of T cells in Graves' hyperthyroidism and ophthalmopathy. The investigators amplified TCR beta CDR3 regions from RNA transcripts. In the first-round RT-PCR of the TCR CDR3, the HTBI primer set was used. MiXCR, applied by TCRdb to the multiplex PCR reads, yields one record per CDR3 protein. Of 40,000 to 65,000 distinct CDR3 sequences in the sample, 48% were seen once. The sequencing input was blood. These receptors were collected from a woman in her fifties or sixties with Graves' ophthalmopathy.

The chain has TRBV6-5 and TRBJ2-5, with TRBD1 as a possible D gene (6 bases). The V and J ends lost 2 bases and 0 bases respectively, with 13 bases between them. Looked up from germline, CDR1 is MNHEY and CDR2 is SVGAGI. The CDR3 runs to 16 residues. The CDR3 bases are TGTGCCAGCAGTTACGGGAAACAGGGCGACCAAGAGACCCAGTACTTC. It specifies CASSYGKQGDQETQYF.

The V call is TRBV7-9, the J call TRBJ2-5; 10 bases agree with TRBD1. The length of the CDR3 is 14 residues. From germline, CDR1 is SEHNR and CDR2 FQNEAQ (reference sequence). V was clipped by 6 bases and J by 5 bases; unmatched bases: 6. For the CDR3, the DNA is TGTGCCAGCAGTCCGGGACAGGGGATGGAGACCCAGTACTTC. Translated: CASSPGQGMETQYF.

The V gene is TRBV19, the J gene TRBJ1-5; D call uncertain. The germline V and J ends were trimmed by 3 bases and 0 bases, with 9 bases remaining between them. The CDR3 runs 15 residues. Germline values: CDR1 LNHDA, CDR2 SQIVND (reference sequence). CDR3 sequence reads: CASSIGRNSNQPQHF. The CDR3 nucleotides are TGTGCCAGTAGTATCGGCCGCAATAGCAATCAGCCCCAGCATTTT.

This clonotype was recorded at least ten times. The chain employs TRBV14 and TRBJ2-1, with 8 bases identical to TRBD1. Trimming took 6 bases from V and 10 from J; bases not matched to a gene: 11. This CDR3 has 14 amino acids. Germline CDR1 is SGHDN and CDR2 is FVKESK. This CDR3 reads CASRPSTGGREQFF. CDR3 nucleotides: TGTGCCAGCAGGCCATCTACAGGGGGTCGGGAGCAGTTCTTC.

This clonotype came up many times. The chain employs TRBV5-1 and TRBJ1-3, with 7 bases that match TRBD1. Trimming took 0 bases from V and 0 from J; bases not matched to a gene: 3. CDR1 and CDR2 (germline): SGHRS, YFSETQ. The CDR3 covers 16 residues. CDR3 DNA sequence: TGCGCCAGCAGCTTGGGGGACAGTTACTCTGGAAACACCATATATTTT. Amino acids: CASSLGDSYSGNTIYF.

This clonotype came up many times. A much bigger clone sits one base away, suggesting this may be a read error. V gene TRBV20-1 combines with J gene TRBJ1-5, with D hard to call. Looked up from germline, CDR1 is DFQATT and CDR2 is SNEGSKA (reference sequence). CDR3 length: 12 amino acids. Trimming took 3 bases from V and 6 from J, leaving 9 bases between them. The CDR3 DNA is TGCAGTGCTAGTGTTGATGTTCAGCCCCAGCATTTT. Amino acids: CSASVDVQPQHF.

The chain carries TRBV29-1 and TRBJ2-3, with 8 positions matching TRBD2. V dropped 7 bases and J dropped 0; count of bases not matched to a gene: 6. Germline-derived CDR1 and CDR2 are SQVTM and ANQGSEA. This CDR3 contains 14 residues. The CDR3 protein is CSAIAGFSTDTQYF. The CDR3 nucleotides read TGCAGCGCCATAGCGGGATTTAGCACAGATACGCAGTATTTT.

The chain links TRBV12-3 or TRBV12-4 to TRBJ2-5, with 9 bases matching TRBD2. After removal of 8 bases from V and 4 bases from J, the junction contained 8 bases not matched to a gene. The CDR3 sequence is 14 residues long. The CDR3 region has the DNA TGTGCCAGCGGGCGAGCGGGGGGCGGAGAGACCCAGTACTTC. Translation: CASGRAGGGETQYF.

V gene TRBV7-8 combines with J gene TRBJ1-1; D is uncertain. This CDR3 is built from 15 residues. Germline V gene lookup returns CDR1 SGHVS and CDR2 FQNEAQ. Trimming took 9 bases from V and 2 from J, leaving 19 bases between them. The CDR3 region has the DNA TGTGCCAGTAGTATCTCGGTGGCGATAAACACTGAAGCTTTCTTT. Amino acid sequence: CASSISVAINTEAFF.